A selection of T cell receptor beta chains follows, all from one sample in a study of shared clonotypes between healthy human individuals. The table came from immunoSEQ multiplex PCR; TCRdb's copy has only in-frame clones and leaves some out. The sample records millions of clones, roughly 96% being singletons. Sequenced sample: naive CD4+ T cells sorted from blood. The receptor source for this set is a man aged 18 to 30 in good health. The CDR3 runs from the conserved cysteine through the conserved F or W. Each record gives: V gene, J gene, clone size, D gene, CDR3 length, CDR3 protein, CDR3 DNA. The D gene is left open where the match is weak. The size field is filled for only some rows; it gives once, few, many or a size class.

V gene: TRBV2; J gene: TRBJ1-1; clone size: .; D gene: .; CDR3 length: 14; CDR3 protein: CASSDRDGDTEAFF; CDR3 DNA: TGTGCCAGCAGTGACAGGGATGGGGACACTGAAGCTTTCTTT
V gene: TRBV7-9; J gene: TRBJ1-1; clone size: .; D gene: .; CDR3 length: 13; CDR3 protein: CASSSTENTEAFF; CDR3 DNA: TGTGCCAGCAGCTCGACAGAGAACACTGAAGCTTTCTTT
V gene: TRBV6-1; J gene: TRBJ2-3; clone size: .; D gene: .; CDR3 length: 12; CDR3 protein: CASKSSPDTQYF; CDR3 DNA: TGTGCCAGCAAAAGTAGTCCAGATACGCAGTATTTT
V gene: TRBV19; J gene: TRBJ2-3; clone size: .; D gene: .; CDR3 length: 16; CDR3 protein: CASTDRAGSSTDTQYF; CDR3 DNA: TGTGCCAGTACCGATAGGGCAGGCAGTAGCACAGATACGCAGTATTTT
V gene: TRBV19; J gene: TRBJ1-4; clone size: .; D gene: .; CDR3 length: 14; CDR3 protein: CASRSPGGSEKLFF; CDR3 DNA: TGTGCCAGTAGATCCCCAGGCGGCTCTGAAAAACTGTTTTTT
V gene: TRBV6-1; J gene: TRBJ1-6; clone size: .; D gene: .; CDR3 length: 12; CDR3 protein: CATAQGNSPLHF; CDR3 DNA: TGTGCCACCGCACAGGGTAATTCACCCCTCCACTTT
V gene: TRBV28; J gene: TRBJ1-2; clone size: once; D gene: .; CDR3 length: 13; CDR3 protein: CASSRSANYGYTF; CDR3 DNA: TGTGCCAGCAGCCGGTCGGCTAACTATGGCTACACCTTC
V gene: TRBV10-3; J gene: TRBJ2-1; clone size: .; D gene: .; CDR3 length: 13; CDR3 protein: CAISESGENPQFF; CDR3 DNA: TGTGCCATCAGTGAGTCAGGCGAAAACCCGCAGTTCTTC
V gene: TRBV9; J gene: TRBJ2-3; clone size: .; D gene: TRBD1; CDR3 length: 16; CDR3 protein: CASSVRATGGTDTQYF; CDR3 DNA: TGTGCCAGCAGCGTTCGCGCAACAGGGGGCACAGATACGCAGTATTTT
V gene: TRBV27; J gene: TRBJ2-5; clone size: .; D gene: .; CDR3 length: 13; CDR3 protein: CASSRNSGETQYF; CDR3 DNA: TGTGCCAGCAGTCGGAACAGCGGGGAGACCCAGTACTTC